The clone carrying this T cell receptor (beta chain) has more than one count but fewer than ten. These data originate in a study of regulatory T cells in long-lasting Graves disease. Libraries of TCR beta came from iRepertoire HTBI primers plus Arm-PCR of CDR3 regions. TCRdb processed the multiplex PCR reads anew with MiXCR; each CDR3 protein has one entry. The data contain about 430,000 distinct CDR3 sequences, approximately 16% of them seen just once; the ten biggest clones take up approximately 7.6%. The trim removed 4 bases at V and 9 bases at J, leaving 9 bases unmatched. Germline V gene sequence: CDR1 SGDLS, CDR2 YYNGEE. The CDR3 has 15 residues. Time point denoted: newly diagnosed GD, antithyroid drugs for less than 3 months. The authors made the TCR library using RNA they extracted from PBMCs. This same sample was also part of a study on T cells in Graves' hyperthyroidism and ophthalmopathy. As that study records: Stable Graves' hyperthyroidism meant no ophthalmopathy progression within 18 months.

This chain joins TRBV9 and TRBJ2-1, with TRBD2 matching over 11 bases. The sequence came from a woman aged 40-49 years with Graves disease. Here the sequenced sample was peripheral blood mononuclear cells (PBMCs), taken at new diagnosis, from a patient treated with antithyroid drugs. The CDR3 DNA follows: TGTGCCAGCAGCTCTTCCGGGACTAGCGGTGGTGAGCAGTTCTTC. Protein: CASSSSGTSGGEQFF.